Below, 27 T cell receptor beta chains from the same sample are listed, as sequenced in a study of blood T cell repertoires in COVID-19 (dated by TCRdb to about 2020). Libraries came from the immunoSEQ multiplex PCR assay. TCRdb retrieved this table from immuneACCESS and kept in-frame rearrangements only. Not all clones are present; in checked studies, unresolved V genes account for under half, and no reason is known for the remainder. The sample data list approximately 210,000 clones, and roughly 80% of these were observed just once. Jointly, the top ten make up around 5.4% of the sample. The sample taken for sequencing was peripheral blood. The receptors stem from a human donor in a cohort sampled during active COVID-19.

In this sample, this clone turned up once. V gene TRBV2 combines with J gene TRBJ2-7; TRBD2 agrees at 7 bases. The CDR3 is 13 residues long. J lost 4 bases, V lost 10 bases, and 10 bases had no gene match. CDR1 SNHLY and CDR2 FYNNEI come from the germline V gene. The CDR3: CATMPGGRYEQYF. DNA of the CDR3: TGTGCCACCATGCCGGGAGGACGATACGAGCAGTACTTC.

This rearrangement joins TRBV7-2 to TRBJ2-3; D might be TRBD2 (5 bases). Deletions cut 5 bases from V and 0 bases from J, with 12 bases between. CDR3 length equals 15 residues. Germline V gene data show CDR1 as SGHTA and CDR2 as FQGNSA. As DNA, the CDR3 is TGTGCCAGCAGCCCGCGCGGGCAGAGCACAGATACGCAGTATTTT. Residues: CASSPRGQSTDTQYF.

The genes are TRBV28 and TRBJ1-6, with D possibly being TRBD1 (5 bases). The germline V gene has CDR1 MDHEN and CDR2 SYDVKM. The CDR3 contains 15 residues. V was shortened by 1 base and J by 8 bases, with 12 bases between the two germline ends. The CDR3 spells CASSLFAGRDSPLHF. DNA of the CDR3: TGTGCCAGCAGTTTATTCGCAGGGCGAGATTCACCCCTCCACTTT.

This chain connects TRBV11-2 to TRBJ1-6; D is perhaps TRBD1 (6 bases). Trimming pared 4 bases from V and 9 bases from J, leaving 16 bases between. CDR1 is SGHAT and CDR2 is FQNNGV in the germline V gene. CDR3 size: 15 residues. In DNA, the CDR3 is TGTGCCAGCAGCTCTCTCTACAGGGAAGGTTCACCCCTCCACTTT. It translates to CASSSLYREGSPLHF.

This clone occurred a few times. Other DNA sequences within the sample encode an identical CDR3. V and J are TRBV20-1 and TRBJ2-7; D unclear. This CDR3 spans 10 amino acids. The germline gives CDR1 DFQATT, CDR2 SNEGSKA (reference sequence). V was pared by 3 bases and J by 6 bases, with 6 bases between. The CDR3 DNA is TGCAGTGCTAGTCTCGGCGAGCAGTACTTC. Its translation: CSASLGEQYF.

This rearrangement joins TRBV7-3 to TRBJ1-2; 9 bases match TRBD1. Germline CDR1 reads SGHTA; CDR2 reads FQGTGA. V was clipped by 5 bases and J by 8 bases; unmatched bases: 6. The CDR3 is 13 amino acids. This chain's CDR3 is CASSTRTGDGYTF. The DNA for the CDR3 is TGTGCCAGCAGCACACGGACAGGGGACGGCTACACCTTC.

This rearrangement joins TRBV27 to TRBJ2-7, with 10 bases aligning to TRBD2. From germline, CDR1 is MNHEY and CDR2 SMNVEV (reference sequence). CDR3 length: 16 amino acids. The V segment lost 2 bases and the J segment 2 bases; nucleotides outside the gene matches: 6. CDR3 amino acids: CASSLRLTSGPYEQYF. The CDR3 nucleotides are TGTGCCAGCAGTTTAAGATTGACTAGCGGGCCCTACGAGCAGTACTTC.

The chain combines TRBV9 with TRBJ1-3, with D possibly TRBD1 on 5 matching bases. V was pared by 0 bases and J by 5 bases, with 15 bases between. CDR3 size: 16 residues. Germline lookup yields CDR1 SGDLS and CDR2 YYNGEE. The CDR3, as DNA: TGTGCCAGCAGCGTAGCTGGGCAGGGAGGGAGAAACACCATATATTTT. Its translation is CASSVAGQGGRNTIYF.

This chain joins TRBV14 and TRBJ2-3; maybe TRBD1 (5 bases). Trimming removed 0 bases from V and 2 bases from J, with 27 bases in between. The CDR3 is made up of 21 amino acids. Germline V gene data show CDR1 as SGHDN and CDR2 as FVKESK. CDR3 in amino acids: CASSQDKGQGHHTFFTDTQYF. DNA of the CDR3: TGTGCCAGCAGCCAAGATAAGGGCCAGGGTCATCACACATTCTTCACAGATACGCAGTATTTT.

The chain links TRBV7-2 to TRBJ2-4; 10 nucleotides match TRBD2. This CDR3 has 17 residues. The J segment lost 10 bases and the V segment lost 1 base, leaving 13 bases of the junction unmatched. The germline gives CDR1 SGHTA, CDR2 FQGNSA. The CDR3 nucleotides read TGTGCCAGCAGCTTAGTAGCCAGCGGGAGGGCGAGGAGGATTCAGTACTTC. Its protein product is CASSLVASGRARRIQYF. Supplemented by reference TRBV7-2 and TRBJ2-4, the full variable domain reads GAGVSQSPSNKVTEKGKDVELRCDPISGHTALYWYRQSLGQGLEFLIYFQGNSAPDKSGLPSDRFSAERTGGSVSTLTIQRTQQEDSAVYLCASSLVASGRARRIQYFGAGTRLSVL.

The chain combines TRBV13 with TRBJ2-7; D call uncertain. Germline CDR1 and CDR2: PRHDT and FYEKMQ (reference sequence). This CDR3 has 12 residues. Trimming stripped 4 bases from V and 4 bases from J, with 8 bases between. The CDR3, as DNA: TGTGCCAGCAGCTCCCGGTCTTACGAGCAGTACTTC. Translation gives CASSSRSYEQYF.

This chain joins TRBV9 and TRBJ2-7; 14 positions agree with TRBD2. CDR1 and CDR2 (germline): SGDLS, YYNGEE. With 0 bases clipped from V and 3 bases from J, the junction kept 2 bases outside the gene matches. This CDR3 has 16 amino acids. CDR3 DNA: TGTGCCAGCAGCGTAGCGGGGACTAGCGGGAGCTACGAGCAGTACTTC. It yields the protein CASSVAGTSGSYEQYF.

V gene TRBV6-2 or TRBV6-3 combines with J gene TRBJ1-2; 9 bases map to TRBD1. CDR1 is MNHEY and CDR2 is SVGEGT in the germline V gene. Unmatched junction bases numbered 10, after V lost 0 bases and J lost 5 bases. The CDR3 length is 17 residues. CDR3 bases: TGTGCCAGCAGTTACTCGACTAAGAGGGACAGGGCTTATGGCTACACCTTC. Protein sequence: CASSYSTKRDRAYGYTF.

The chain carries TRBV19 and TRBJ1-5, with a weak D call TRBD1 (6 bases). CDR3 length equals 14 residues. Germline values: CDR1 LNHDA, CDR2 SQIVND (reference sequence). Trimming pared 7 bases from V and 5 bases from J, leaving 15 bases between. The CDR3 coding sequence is TGTGCCAGTAAAGGCAGGGGATTGGATCAGCCCCAGCATTTT. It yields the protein CASKGRGLDQPQHF.

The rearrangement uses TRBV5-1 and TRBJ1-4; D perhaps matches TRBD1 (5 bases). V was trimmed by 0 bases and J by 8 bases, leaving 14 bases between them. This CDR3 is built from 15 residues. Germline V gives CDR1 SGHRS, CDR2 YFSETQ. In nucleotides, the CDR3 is TGCGCCAGCAGCTTGGCTCATCCGGGGGAAGAAAAACTGTTTTTT. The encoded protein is CASSLAHPGEEKLFF.

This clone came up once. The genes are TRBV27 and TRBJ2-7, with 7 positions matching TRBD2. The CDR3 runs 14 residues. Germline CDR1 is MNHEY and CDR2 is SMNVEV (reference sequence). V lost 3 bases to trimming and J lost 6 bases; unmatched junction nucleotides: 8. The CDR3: CASSFSAGAFEQYF. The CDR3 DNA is TGTGCCAGCAGTTTCTCGGCGGGAGCCTTCGAGCAGTACTTC.

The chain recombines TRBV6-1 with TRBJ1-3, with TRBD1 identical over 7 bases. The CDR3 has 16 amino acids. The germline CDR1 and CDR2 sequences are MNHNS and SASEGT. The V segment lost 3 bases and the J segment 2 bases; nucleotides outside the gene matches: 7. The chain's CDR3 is CASSDRGDSTGNTIYF. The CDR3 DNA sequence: TGTGCCAGCAGTGATAGGGGGGACAGTACTGGAAACACCATATATTTT.

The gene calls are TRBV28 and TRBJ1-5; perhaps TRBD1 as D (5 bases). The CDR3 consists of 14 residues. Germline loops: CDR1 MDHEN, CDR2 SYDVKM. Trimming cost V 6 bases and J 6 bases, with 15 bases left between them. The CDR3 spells CASRPAGGSQPQHF. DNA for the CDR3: TGTGCCAGCAGACCGGCCGGGGGGAGTCAGCCCCAGCATTTT.

CDR3 nucleotide sequence: TGTGCCTGGAGTTCTAGCGGGAGATTCGATGAGCAGTTCTTC. This codes for CAWSSSGRFDEQFF. The V and J genes are TRBV30 and TRBJ2-1; 10 bases agree with TRBD2. Per germline, CDR1 GTSNPN and CDR2 SVGIG (reference sequence). The CDR3 covers 14 residues. The V gene end was trimmed by 2 bases and the J gene end by 8 bases; junction bases not matched to a gene: 6.

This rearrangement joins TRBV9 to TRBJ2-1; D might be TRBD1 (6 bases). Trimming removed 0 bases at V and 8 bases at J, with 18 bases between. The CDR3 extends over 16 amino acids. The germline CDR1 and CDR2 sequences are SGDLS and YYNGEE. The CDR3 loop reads CASSVAGTSWGHEQFF. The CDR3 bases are TGTGCCAGCAGCGTAGCTGGTACCAGTTGGGGGCATGAGCAGTTCTTC.

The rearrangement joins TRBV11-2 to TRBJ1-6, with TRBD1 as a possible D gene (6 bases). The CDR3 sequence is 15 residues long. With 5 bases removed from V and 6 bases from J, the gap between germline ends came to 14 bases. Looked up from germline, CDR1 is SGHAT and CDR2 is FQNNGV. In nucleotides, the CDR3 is TGTGCCAGCAGCCCCACTCCAGGGGCTAATTCACCCCTCCACTTT. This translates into CASSPTPGANSPLHF.

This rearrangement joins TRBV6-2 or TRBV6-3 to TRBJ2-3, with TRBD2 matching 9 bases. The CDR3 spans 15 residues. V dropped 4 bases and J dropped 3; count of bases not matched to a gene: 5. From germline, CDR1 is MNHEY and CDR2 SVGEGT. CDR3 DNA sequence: TGTGCCAGCAGTTTTTCAGCGGGAGGAACAGATACGCAGTATTTT. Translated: CASSFSAGGTDTQYF.

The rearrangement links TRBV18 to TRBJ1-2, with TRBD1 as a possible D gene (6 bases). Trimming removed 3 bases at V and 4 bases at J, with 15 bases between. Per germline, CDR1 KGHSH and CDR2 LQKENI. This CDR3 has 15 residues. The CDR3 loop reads CASSPTGGAGYGYTF. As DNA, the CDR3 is TGTGCCAGCTCACCTACGGGGGGCGCCGGCTATGGCTACACCTTC.

Here the CDR3 DNA reads TGTGCCAGCAGCCAAGGGCAGGGTATCGGGAACACCATATATTTT. It yields the protein CASSQGQGIGNTIYF. V and J are TRBV3-1 (or the pseudogene TRBV3-2) and TRBJ1-3, with D possibly being TRBD1 (5 bases). This CDR3 region has 15 residues. The V end was cut by 1 base, the J end by 7 bases, with 14 bases between. CDR1 and CDR2 (germline): LGHDT, YNNKEL (reference sequence).

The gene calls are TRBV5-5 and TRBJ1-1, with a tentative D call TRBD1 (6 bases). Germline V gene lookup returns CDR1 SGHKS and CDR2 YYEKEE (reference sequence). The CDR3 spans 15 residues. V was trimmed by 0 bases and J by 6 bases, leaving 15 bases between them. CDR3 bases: TGTGCCAGCAGCTTGGTTGCGGGGGCCTTTTCTGAAGCTTTCTTT. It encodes CASSLVAGAFSEAFF.

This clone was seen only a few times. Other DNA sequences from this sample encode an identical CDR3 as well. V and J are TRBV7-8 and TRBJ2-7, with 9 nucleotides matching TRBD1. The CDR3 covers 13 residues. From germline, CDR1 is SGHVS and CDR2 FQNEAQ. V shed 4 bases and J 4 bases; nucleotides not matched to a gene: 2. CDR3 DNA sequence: TGTGCCAGCAGCTCGGACAGGGGTTACGAGCAGTACTTC. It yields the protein CASSSDRGYEQYF.

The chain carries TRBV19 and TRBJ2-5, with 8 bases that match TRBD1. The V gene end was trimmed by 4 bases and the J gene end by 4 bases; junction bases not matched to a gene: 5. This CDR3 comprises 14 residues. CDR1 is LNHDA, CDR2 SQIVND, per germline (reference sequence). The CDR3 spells CASSTRTGTETQYF. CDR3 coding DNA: TGTGCCAGTAGTACCAGGACAGGGACAGAGACCCAGTACTTC. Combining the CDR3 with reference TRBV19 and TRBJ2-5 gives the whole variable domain DGGITQSPKYLFRKEGQNVTLSCEQNLNHDAMYWYRQDPGQGLRLIYYSQIVNDFQKGDIAEGYSVSREKKESFPLTVTSAQKNPTAFYLCASSTRTGTETQYFGPGTRLLVL.